This entry is about one TCR beta chain. Its antigen remains undetermined. The input lacks base qualities; no much larger clone sits a single base away. The immunoSEQ Assay, a bias-controlled multiplex PCR, was used to amplify TCRbeta CDR3 regions from genomic DNA. The published analysis was carried out like this. Nucleated cell counts per sample were estimated from amplification of reference gene primers within the assay. Sequence reads were collapsed and filtered to measure the absolute abundance of every unique TCRbeta CDR3 rearrangement. Productive Simpson clonality was computed per sample as the square root of Simpson's diversity index over productive rearrangements. TCRdb limited this immuneACCESS table to in-frame rearrangements with V and J called. A share of clones is missing; checked studies link under half to unresolved V genes, and the rest is unexplained. That table supplies the V and J calls and clone size; D and trimming were determined from the DNA. The sample contains about 100,000 clones, 75% to 95% of them found a single time. Together, the top ten hold approximately 1.3% of the sample.

The CDR1 and CDR2 encoded by the germline V gene are SGDLS and YYNGEE. The CDR3, cysteine through phenylalanine, is 15 amino acids long. Only the CDR3 region is kept as DNA, spanning 45 bases read in frame from base 1. V is cut by 2 bases and J by 3 bases, and the space between the germline ends is 12 bases. Collaborating institutions collected whole blood in K2EDTA tubes following their own protocols. For TCRbeta analysis, collaborators shipped samples as frozen whole blood, isolated PBMCs, or DNA extracted from either of those sample types. The data were obtained in a study of blood T cell repertoires in COVID-19 (dated by TCRdb to 2019 to 2021). In terms of the full investigation: Collaborator samples came from the United States, Italy and Spain and covered acute and convalescent phases of COVID-19. The prospective study material was composed of cDNA or gDNA derived from T cells, B-cell-depleted T cells, or PBMCs. Deeply sampled blood TCRbeta repertoires from subjects exposed to, actively infected with, or recovered from COVID-19 were included in the dataset. The repertoires were made available in a free public database intended to serve as a resource for research on the immune response to SARS-CoV-2. The samples were drawn from two sources: the first 160 participants of the ongoing ImmuneRACE study, and fewer than 1,500 subjects contributed by 6 global collaborators. A de-identified subject ID, COVID-19 status, age in years and sex were almost always included in the sample metadata. HLA class I and class II types, where available, came from metadata supplied by the sample provider rather than from assay-based typing. On the study overall, not on this receptor specifically: The amount of clinical and demographic metadata varied by source and participant and was provided uncurated.

The chain is assembled from TRBV9 and TRBJ1-3; the D gene assignment is ambiguous. The source material was peripheral blood. This clonotype originated in a woman in her thirties with acute or convalescent COVID-19. CDR3 region: CASSVVAGFGNTIYF. The nucleotide sequence reads TGTGCCAGCAGCGTTGTAGCTGGGTTTGGAAACACCATATATTTT.